A single sample gave rise to the 20 T cell receptor beta chains below, sequenced in a study of T cell repertoires in cytomegalovirus infection. MiXCR was run by TCRdb on the reads, yielding one entry per CDR3 protein. This table has around 900,000 distinct CDR3 sequences, roughly 31% appearing once. Antigen specificity for these receptors is unknown. The sample here was cultured CD8+ T cells from PBMCs, taken from culture after CMV antigen stimulation. These TCRs come from a human donor in good health (CMV status not recorded). Some clones in this sample may be carry-over from other donors' samples.

As for this clonotype: The junction shows a germline mismatch at one end, possibly a read error. The J gene is TRBJ1-2, the V gene TRBV20-1; TRBD1 might be the D (5 bases). Germline lookup yields CDR1 DFQATT and CDR2 SNEGSKA (reference sequence). This CDR3 spans 8 amino acids. Here the CDR3 reads CSAGAGLF. As DNA, the CDR3 is TGCAGTGCAGGGGCCGGCCTCTTC.

The J gene is TRBJ1-6, the V gene TRBV4-1; a weak D match, TRBD1 (6 bases). This CDR3 comprises 14 residues. Germline V gives CDR1 MGHRA, CDR2 YSYEKL. V lost 0 bases, J lost 10 bases, and 10 bases lay in between. This CDR3 reads CASSQEGQGSPLHF. The CDR3 DNA reads as TGCGCCAGCAGCCAAGAGGGGCAGGGGTCACCCCTCCACTTT.

The chain has TRBV6-5 and TRBJ2-3, with a possible D match to TRBD1 (6 bases). This CDR3 has 16 residues. CDR1 is MNHEY, CDR2 SVGAGI, per germline. The V and J ends lost 0 bases and 2 bases respectively, with 12 bases between them. CDR3 sequence: CASSYSGRGTTDTQYF. Here the CDR3 DNA reads TGTGCCAGCAGTTACTCTGGCAGGGGAACCACAGATACGCAGTATTTT.

This clonotype was seen only a few times. This chain joins TRBV7-4 and TRBJ2-3, with 12 nucleotides matching TRBD2. The CDR3 is 17 residues long. CDR1 and CDR2 (germline): SGHVT, SQSDAQ. The ends lost 5 bases at V and 1 base at J; junction bases unmatched: 7. In DNA form, the CDR3 reads TGTGCCAGCAGCCCGTTGACTAGCGGGGGAGGCACAGATACGCAGTATTTT. It encodes CASSPLTSGGGTDTQYF.

Many counts were recorded for this clonotype. The CDR3 nucleotides are TGTGCCAGCAGCTTAGCCCAGACAGGGGGCGGTTCACCCCTCCACTTT. Residues: CASSLAQTGGGSPLHF. This sequence joins TRBV7-6 and TRBJ1-6, with 10 bases that match TRBD1. The CDR3 loop spans 16 amino acids. After removal of 0 bases from V and 9 bases from J, the junction contained 5 bases not matched to a gene. CDR1 is SGHVS, CDR2 FNYEAQ, per germline.

About this clonotype itself: Since the CDR3 does not end with the conserved phenylalanine or tryptophan, this likely comes from a read error. CDR3 residues: CASRYGGAYNEQFL. CDR3 sequence (DNA): TGTGCCAGCAGATACGGGGGGGCCTACAATGAGCAGTTCCTC. The chain joins TRBV27 to TRBJ2-1, with 8 positions matching TRBD2. The J segment lost 2 bases and the V segment lost 6 bases, leaving 3 bases of the junction unmatched. The CDR3 extends over 14 amino acids. Germline V lookup: CDR1 MNHEY, CDR2 SMNVEV (reference sequence).

The chain joins TRBV10-3 to TRBJ2-7; D uncertain. V was shortened by 3 bases and J by 2 bases, with 17 bases between the two germline ends. The CDR3 is 16 residues long. Per germline, CDR1 ENHRY and CDR2 SYGVKD. The CDR3 reads CAISDYFRAQAYEQYV. The CDR3 DNA sequence: TGTGCCATCAGTGACTACTTTAGGGCCCAGGCCTACGAGCAGTACGTC.

This clonotype came up many times. The rearrangement joins TRBV6-1 to TRBJ2-3; 9 positions match TRBD2. Germline V lookup: CDR1 MNHNS, CDR2 SASEGT. Trimming took 6 bases from V and 12 from J; bases not matched to a gene: 16. The CDR3 runs 15 residues. In DNA form, the CDR3 reads TGTGCCAGCAGCGGGGGGACTAGCCCTCTACCCACCCAGTATTTT. It yields the protein CASSGGTSPLPTQYF.

This clonotype was picked up a small number of times. The genes are TRBV10-3 and TRBJ1-1, with 11 nucleotides matching TRBD1. Germline CDR1 reads ENHRY; CDR2 reads SYGVKD. Trimming removed 4 bases from V and 1 base from J; junction bases left unmatched: 8. The CDR3 runs 17 residues. For the CDR3, the DNA is TGTGCCATCAGTGGCAGGACAGGGGGCGATTCGAACACTGAAGCTTTCTTT. Protein product: CAISGRTGGDSNTEAFF.

With respect to this clonotype: A read error may produce the germline difference seen at one junction end. The CDR3 nucleotides are TGTGCCAGCAGTTGGGTGAGCGGGGAGGTACTTCGTAGCGATCTAGGTTCCTTCAATGAGCAGTTCTTC. Its protein is CASSWVSGEVLRSDLGSFNEQFF. The chain joins TRBV6-8 to TRBJ2-1, with TRBD2 matching 7 bases. Germline V gene sequence: CDR1 MNHGY, CDR2 SAAAGT. The CDR3 loop spans 23 amino acids.

This clonotype was counted at least ten times. The chain recombines TRBV6-1 with TRBJ1-5; 10 bases agree with TRBD1. The junction had 5 bases not matched to a gene; V was cut back by 5 bases and J by 1 base. The V gene's germline CDR1 is MNHNS and CDR2 SASEGT. The length of the CDR3 is 16 residues. CDR3 DNA sequence: TGTGCCAGCAGTCCCTGGACAGGGGGGAGCAATCAGCCCCAGCATTTT. This translates into CASSPWTGGSNQPQHF.

In its sample, this clonotype was seen once. The chain joins TRBV5-1 to TRBJ2-4, with D possibly TRBD2 on 5 matching bases. CDR3 length: 11 amino acids. V gave up 0 bases and J gave up 16 bases, with 11 bases separating them. CDR1 and CDR2 from the germline V gene are SGHRS and YFSETQ. CDR3 sequence reads: CASSLGTLRYF. The CDR3 bases are TGCGCCAGCAGCTTGGGGACTTTGCGATACTTC.

This rearrangement joins TRBV18 to TRBJ1-6; D remains unclear. Trimming pared 0 bases from V and 14 bases from J, leaving 14 bases between. The CDR3 loop spans 14 amino acids. Germline V gives CDR1 KGHSH, CDR2 LQKENI. This CDR3 is CASSPPVGSWALHF. The CDR3, as DNA: TGTGCCAGCTCACCACCGGTTGGGTCGTGGGCCCTCCACTTT.

The V and J genes are TRBV5-6 and TRBJ2-7; 8 nucleotides agree with TRBD2. Per the germline V gene, CDR1 is SGHDT and CDR2 is YYEEEE. The CDR3 is 14 residues long. The trim removed 4 bases at V and 4 bases at J, leaving 7 bases unmatched. CDR3 bases: TGTGCCAGCAGCCGAGTCGGGGGGGCTTACGAGCAGTACGTC. Translation: CASSRVGGAYEQYV.

This clonotype was picked up a small number of times. The chain links TRBV7-9 to TRBJ2-5, with D hard to call. Germline lookup yields CDR1 SEHNR and CDR2 FQNEAQ (reference sequence). CDR3 length: 13 amino acids. V lost 4 bases and J 3 bases, leaving 9 bases between the germline ends. CDR3 sequence: CASSSPPKETQYF. The CDR3 DNA reads as TGTGCCAGCAGCTCTCCCCCCAAAGAGACCCAGTACTTC.

This chain connects TRBV19 to TRBJ1-1; D gene ambiguous. The CDR3 runs 15 residues. V was trimmed by 0 bases and J by 4 bases, leaving 12 bases between them. Germline lookup yields CDR1 LNHDA and CDR2 SQIVND (reference sequence). The chain's CDR3 is CASSIEVQLITEAFF. The DNA for the CDR3 is TGTGCCAGTAGTATAGAGGTACAGCTTATCACTGAAGCTTTCTTT.

The rearrangement links TRBV15 to TRBJ1-1, with D possibly matching TRBD1 (6 bases). V was cut by 3 bases and J by 1 base, with 9 bases left in between. Per germline, CDR1 LNHNV and CDR2 YYDKDF (reference sequence). This CDR3 has 14 residues. CDR3 protein: CATSSTTGNTEAFF. The CDR3 coding sequence is TGTGCCACCAGCAGCACGACAGGGAACACTGAAGCTTTCTTT.

The rearrangement joins TRBV6-1 to TRBJ2-2; 7 bases fit TRBD1. Unmatched junction bases numbered 8, after V lost 10 bases and J lost 3 bases. Germline lookup yields CDR1 MNHNS and CDR2 SASEGT. This CDR3 comprises 14 residues. The CDR3 region has the DNA TGTGCCACAAGGGAACAGGGGTACACCGGGGAGCTGTTTTTT. It translates to CATREQGYTGELFF.

The V gene is TRBV7-2, the J gene TRBJ1-3; no definite D call. The CDR3 is 15 residues long. Germline CDR1 reads SGHTA; CDR2 reads FQGNSA. V dropped 1 base and J dropped 4 bases, with 11 bases sitting between them. Here the CDR3 reads CASSLEEGWGNTIYF. The CDR3 nucleotides are TGTGCCAGCAGCTTAGAAGAGGGATGGGGAAACACCATATATTTT.

This clonotype was detected a few times. The rearrangement links TRBV4-1 to TRBJ2-7; no definite D call. The CDR3 is 15 amino acids. The V gene's germline CDR1 is MGHRA and CDR2 YSYEKL. Trimming took off 0 bases at V and 1 base at J, with 10 bases between the two ends. The CDR3 sequence is CASSQDNSLSYEQYV. In DNA form, the CDR3 reads TGCGCCAGCAGCCAAGATAATTCCCTTTCCTACGAGCAGTACGTC.